This T cell receptor beta chain was captured by sequencing in a study of control samples from healthy donors and cancer patients (dated by TCRdb to about 2020). The library was built by means of the immunoSEQ multiplex PCR assay. As stored in TCRdb, this immuneACCESS dataset retains in-frame rearrangements with V and J assigned. A fraction of the clones does not appear; measured against another copy, unresolved V genes explain less than half of the discrepancy, and the remainder lacks a known reason. The sample has approximately 170,000 clones on record, 80% to 95% of them singletons. The ten biggest clones cover approximately 0.7% of the sample. From V the trimming removes 6 bases and from J it removes 2 bases, while the gene matches leave 9 bases of the junction unaccounted for. Measured from the cysteine to the phenylalanine, the CDR3 is 17 residues long. Just CDR3 DNA is preserved here, 51 bases in frame from base 1. From a lookup of the germline V gene, CDR1 and CDR2 are SNHLY and FYNNEI.

Concerning this clone: It has no known antigen specificity. Per-nucleotide qualities are absent, and no much larger clonotype sits a single base away.

Recombination linked TRBV2 to TRBJ2-3; 12 of the junction bases match TRBD2. Sequences were obtained from blood. This clonotype was sampled from a woman aged 25 to 39 in good health. For the CDR3, the sequence is CASREILAGGITDTQYF. The nucleotide sequence is given as TGTGCCAGCAGGGAGATCCTAGCGGGAGGGATCACAGATACGCAGTATTTT.